These T cell receptor beta chains were read from a single sample in a study of siplizumab effects on memory and regulatory T cells. Assay used: immunoSEQ multiplex PCR; TCRdb lists only in-frame clones, some missing. The table records more than 95,000 clones, 93% of them present only once. The sample taken for sequencing was Tregs sorted from blood. These receptors all come from a human donor in good health. Each CDR3 is given with its conserved first and last residue. Each record gives: CDR3 DNA, CDR3 protein, D gene, J gene, V gene, clone size. A D gene is named only where the DNA matches it firmly. Some rows have no size entry. The others give once, few or many, or a class for an expanded clone.

cdr3_nt: TGTGCCAGCAGCGCCCACGGACTAGCGGGGGGGCGGGTAGATACGCAGTATTTT
cdr3_aa: CASSAHGLAGGRVDTQYF
d_call: TRBD2
j_call: TRBJ2-3
v_call: TRBV9
clone_size: .

cdr3_nt: TGCGCCAGCAGCTTGCAAGGATCCGAGTCGGGTCAGCCCCAGCATTTT
cdr3_aa: CASSLQGSESGQPQHF
d_call: .
j_call: TRBJ1-5
v_call: TRBV4-1
clone_size: .

cdr3_nt: TGCGCCAGCAGCCAAGCTCTAGCGGGAGTTACGACCGGGGAGCTGTTTTTT
cdr3_aa: CASSQALAGVTTGELFF
d_call: TRBD2
j_call: TRBJ2-2
v_call: TRBV4-3
clone_size: .

cdr3_nt: TGTGCCATCAACCCCGGACTAGCGGGAAAATACGAGCAGTACTTC
cdr3_aa: CAINPGLAGKYEQYF
d_call: TRBD2
j_call: TRBJ2-7
v_call: TRBV10-3
clone_size: .

cdr3_nt: TGTGCCAGCTCACCAGCTAGCGGGAGTAACGGTGAGCAGTTCTTC
cdr3_aa: CASSPASGSNGEQFF
d_call: TRBD2
j_call: TRBJ2-1
v_call: TRBV18
clone_size: few

cdr3_nt: TGCAGCGTTGAAGATAGGCGCAGTCCCTCCTACGAGCAGTACTTC
cdr3_aa: CSVEDRRSPSYEQYF
d_call: .
j_call: TRBJ2-7
v_call: TRBV29-1
clone_size: .

cdr3_nt: TGTGCCAGCAGCTCACTAGGGTGGGCGGCCATGAACACTGAAGCTTTCTTT
cdr3_aa: CASSSLGWAAMNTEAFF
d_call: .
j_call: TRBJ1-1
v_call: TRBV7-9
clone_size: .

cdr3_nt: TGTGCCAGCAGCCAACTTGACAGGAAGGTCGGCTACACCTTC
cdr3_aa: CASSQLDRKVGYTF
d_call: .
j_call: TRBJ1-2
v_call: TRBV4-2
clone_size: .

cdr3_nt: TGTGCCAGCAGCCTGGTTGGTTGGGACAGTTTCTACGAGCAGTACTTC
cdr3_aa: CASSLVGWDSFYEQYF
d_call: TRBD1
j_call: TRBJ2-7
v_call: TRBV5-6
clone_size: .

cdr3_nt: TGTGCCAGTAGTCGGTGGGAGGAGCAGTTCTTC
cdr3_aa: CASSRWEEQFF
d_call: .
j_call: TRBJ2-1
v_call: TRBV19
clone_size: .

cdr3_nt: TGTGCCAGCAGCTTAGGCCCTCGGTCCTACGAGCAGTACTTC
cdr3_aa: CASSLGPRSYEQYF
d_call: .
j_call: TRBJ2-7
v_call: TRBV7-2
clone_size: .

cdr3_nt: TGTGCCAGCAGTTTCGGACAGGCGGGGGGCTATGGCTACACCTTC
cdr3_aa: CASSFGQAGGYGYTF
d_call: TRBD1
j_call: TRBJ1-2
v_call: TRBV5-5
clone_size: .